Listed below are T cell receptor beta chains from one sample, sequenced in a study of response to subunit inactivated influenza vaccine. TCRdb passed the RT-PCR reads through MiXCR, listing each CDR3 protein once. The sample includes 610,000 or so distinct CDR3 sequences, 14% seen only once; the top ten take 11%. The specimen was PBMCs from blood, collected 11 to 12 days after vaccination. The receptors here all came from a man between 50 and 59 years old who received an inactivated influenza vaccine. CDR3s include the opening cysteine and the closing phenylalanine or tryptophan.

TRBV7-9	CASSFQSRSEAFF
TRBV5-1	CASTPGSSGTEAFF
TRBV24-1	CATSDLRGSGNTQYF
TRBV2	CATKQPEGTEAFF
TRBV4-2	CASSPRDREDYEQYF
TRBV12-3/TRBV12-4	CASSSMDRGINNEQFF
TRBV6-1	CASSRQGESTDTQYF
TRBV12-3/TRBV12-4	CASSLAPREQFF
TRBV5-1	CASLTGDTTTGELFF
TRBV4-1	CASSQIVAGLSVGVQYF
TRBV29-1	CSVEQTAGTGGTQYF
TRBV29-1	CSVVKGYKQYF
TRBV12-3/TRBV12-4	CASSREGRAKNIQYF
TRBV6-2/TRBV6-3	CASRAGLADPWGDTQYF
TRBV11-2	CASSFSELGQGNWVTQYF
TRBV5-1	CASSPRVAQIYEQYF
TRBV15	CATSSQPTSGQETQYF
TRBV28	CASSLNANTGELFF
TRBV5-1	CASSLAAGVNTGELFF
TRBV20-1	CSAQRWGSYTEAFF
TRBV5-1	CASSQAGGGYNEQFF
TRBV29-1	CSVETRDRGNTGELFF
TRBV7-2	CASSSFTVGPYEQYF
TRBV15	CATSRDRTSGGTDTQYF
TRBV4-2	CASSQDHRGSETQYF
TRBV7-2	CASSPLWGGRETQYF
TRBV28	CASCLLRTNTEAFF
TRBV9	CASSVSAGTREGTQYF
TRBV2	CASNQQATNEKLFF
TRBV9	CASSTQRTSGLRDTQYF
TRBV3-1	CASSLGGSMNTEAFF
TRBV5-6	CASSSWAHYGYTF
TRBV7-3	CASSLHQKETQYF
TRBV20-1	CSAKQGNRNSPLHF
TRBV2	CASSDRYVDTQYF
TRBV2	CASSSRDRALLNNSPLHF
TRBV6-1	CASSQTSGVNEQFF
TRBV4-1	CASSRSQGAVEQFF
TRBV12-3/TRBV12-4	CASRDRAHGYTF
TRBV28	CASSLGVTGIHEQYF